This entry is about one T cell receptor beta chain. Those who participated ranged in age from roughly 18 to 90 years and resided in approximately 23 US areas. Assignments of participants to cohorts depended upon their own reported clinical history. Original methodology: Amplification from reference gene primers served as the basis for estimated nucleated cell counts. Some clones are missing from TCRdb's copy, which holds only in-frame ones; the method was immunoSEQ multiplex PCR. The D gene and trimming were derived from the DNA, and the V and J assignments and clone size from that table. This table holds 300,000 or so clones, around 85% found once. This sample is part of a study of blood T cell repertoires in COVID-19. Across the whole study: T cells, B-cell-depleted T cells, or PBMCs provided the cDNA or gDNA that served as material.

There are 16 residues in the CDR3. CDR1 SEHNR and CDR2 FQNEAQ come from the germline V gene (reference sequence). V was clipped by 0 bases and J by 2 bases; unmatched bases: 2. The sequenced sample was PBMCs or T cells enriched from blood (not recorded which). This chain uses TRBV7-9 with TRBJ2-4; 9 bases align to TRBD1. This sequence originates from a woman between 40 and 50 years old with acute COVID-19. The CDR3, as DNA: TGTGCCAGCAGCTTAGCGGGACAGGGCCCCAAAAACATTCAGTACTTC. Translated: CASSLAGQGPKNIQYF.